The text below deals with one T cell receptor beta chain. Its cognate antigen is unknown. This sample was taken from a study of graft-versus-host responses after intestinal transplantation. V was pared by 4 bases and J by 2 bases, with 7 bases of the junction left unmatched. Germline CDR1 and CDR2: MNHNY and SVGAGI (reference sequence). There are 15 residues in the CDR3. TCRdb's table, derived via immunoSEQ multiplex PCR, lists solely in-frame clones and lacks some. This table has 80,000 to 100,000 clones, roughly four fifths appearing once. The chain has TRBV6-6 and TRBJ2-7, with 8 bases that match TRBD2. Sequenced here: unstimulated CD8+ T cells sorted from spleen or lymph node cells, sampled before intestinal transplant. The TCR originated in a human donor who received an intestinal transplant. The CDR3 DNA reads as TGTGCCAGCAGTTTCGGAGCGGGGGAGCCCTACGAGCAGTACTTC. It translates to CASSFGAGEPYEQYF.